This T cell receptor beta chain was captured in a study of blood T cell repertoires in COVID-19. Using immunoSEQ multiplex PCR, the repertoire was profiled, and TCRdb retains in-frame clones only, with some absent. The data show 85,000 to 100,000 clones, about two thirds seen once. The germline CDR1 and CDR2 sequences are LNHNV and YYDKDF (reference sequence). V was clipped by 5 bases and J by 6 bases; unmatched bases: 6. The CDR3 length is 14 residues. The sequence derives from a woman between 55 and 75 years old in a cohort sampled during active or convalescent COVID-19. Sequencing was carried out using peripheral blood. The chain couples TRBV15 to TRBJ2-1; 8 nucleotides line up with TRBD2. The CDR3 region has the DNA TGTGCCACCAGCGCCGGGAGGGGTGGCAATGAGCAGTTCTTC. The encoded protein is CATSAGRGGNEQFF.